Below, 13 T cell receptor beta chains from the same sample are listed, as sequenced in a study of breast tumors, draining lymph nodes, adjacent tissues. TCRdb analysed the multiplex PCR reads with MiXCR anew, one entry per CDR3 protein. The sample shows tens of thousands of distinct CDR3 sequences, 15% to 20% of them seen only once. Breast cancer patients provided tissue from their axillary draining lymph nodes. What was sequenced was axillary lymph node tissue. The origin of the receptors is a female donor with breast cancer. Some clones in this sample may be carry-over from other donors' samples.

This clonotype has a count of ten or more. The CDR3 sequence: CASSFRGDSEKLFF. As DNA, the CDR3 is TGCGCCAGCTCCTTTCGTGGGGACAGTGAAAAACTGTTTTTT. This rearrangement joins TRBV5-1 to TRBJ1-4; the match to TRBD1 covers 7 bases. Per the germline V gene, CDR1 is SGHRS and CDR2 is YFSETQ. CDR3 length: 14 amino acids. V trimming: 7 bases; J trimming: 7 bases; junction bases outside the gene matches: 10. Drawing the rest from reference TRBV5-1 and TRBJ1-4, the complete variable domain is KAGVTQTPRYLIKTRGQQVTLSCSPISGHRSVSWYQQTPGQGLQFLFEYFSETQRNKGNFPGRFSGRQFSNSRSEMNVSTLELGDSALYLCASSFRGDSEKLFFGSGTQLSVL.

This clonotype was observed many times. J is TRBJ1-3 and V is TRBV9; D ambiguous. Germline lookup yields CDR1 SGDLS and CDR2 YYNGEE. Trimming pared 4 bases from V and 1 base from J, leaving 9 bases between. This CDR3 spans 14 amino acids. The CDR3 DNA reads TGTGCCAGCAGCTCCCGGCGTTCTGGAAACACCATATATTTT. Protein: CASSSRRSGNTIYF.

Of note for this clonotype: This could be a read error, since a much larger clone is one nucleotide away. V and J are TRBV9 and TRBJ2-5; 8 bases fit TRBD2. CDR1 SGDLS and CDR2 YYNGEE come from the germline V gene. The CDR3 contains 15 residues. The ends lost 3 bases at V and 3 bases at J; junction bases unmatched: 7. Here the CDR3 reads CASSATSLAEETQYF. Written as DNA, the CDR3 is TGTGCCAGCAGCGCGACGTCACTAGCGGAAGAGACCCAGTACTTC.

This clonotype was seen at least ten times. V gene TRBV7-2 combines with J gene TRBJ2-1; 7 bases fit TRBD2. Germline values: CDR1 SGHTA, CDR2 FQGNSA. CDR3 length: 15 residues. V shed 3 bases, J shed 5 bases, and the junction held 7 bases outside the gene matches. The CDR3 spells CASSFLPGGNNEQFF. The CDR3 bases are TGTGCCAGCAGCTTCCTGCCGGGGGGTAACAATGAGCAGTTCTTC.

Notes on this clonotype: It may be a read error: a sequence one base away is much more abundant. Because the CDR3 is missing its conserved closing phenylalanine or tryptophan, this is likely a read error. The V call is TRBV2, the J call TRBJ2-1; the D is unclear. CDR3 length: 11 residues. Deletions cut 10 bases from V and 4 bases from J, with 8 bases between. In germline, CDR1 is SNHLY, CDR2 FYNNEI. The CDR3 region is CATKFYNEQFL. As DNA, the CDR3 is TGTGCCACCAAATTTTACAATGAGCAGTTCCTC.

Points on this clonotype: A much more abundant neighbour one base away suggests this may be a read error. This CDR3 is CAGSPGGGRNEQYF. The CDR3 bases are TGTGCCGGCAGCCCAGGGGGGGGCCGGAACGAGCAGTACTTC. This rearrangement joins TRBV5-4 to TRBJ2-7; D could derive from TRBD1 or TRBD2 (7 bases each). In germline, CDR1 is SGHNT, CDR2 YYREEE (reference sequence). This CDR3 is 14 amino acids long. Looking up the rest from reference TRBV5-4 and TRBJ2-7 gives the full variable domain: ETGVTQSPTHLIKTRGQQVTLRCSSQSGHNTVSWYQQALGQGPQFIFQYYREEENGRGNFPPRFSGLQFPNYSSELNVNALELDDSALYLCAGSPGGGRNEQYFGPGTRLTVT.

This clonotype was recorded a few times. The chain recombines TRBV11-2 with TRBJ2-2; D may match TRBD1 or TRBD2 (5 bases each). CDR1 is SGHAT and CDR2 is FQNNGV in the germline V gene. Deletions cut 0 bases from V and 4 bases from J, with 12 bases between. The CDR3 totals 16 residues. The CDR3 loop reads CASSLDRGAATGELFF. In DNA, the CDR3 is TGTGCCAGCAGCTTAGATCGGGGCGCCGCCACCGGGGAGCTGTTTTTT.

Comments on this clonotype: A much larger clone sits a single nucleotide away, making a read error possible. The CDR3 nucleotides read TGTGCCAGCAGTTTACGGGGGTCGGGCGGGCAGTACTTC. As protein: CASSLRGSGGQYF. This chain joins TRBV27 and TRBJ2-7; TRBD2 might be the D (6 bases). This CDR3 contains 13 residues. Germline CDR1 and CDR2: MNHEY and SMNVEV (reference sequence). V was cut by 2 bases and J by 9 bases, with 14 bases left in between.

This clonotype was seen many times. The V gene is TRBV9, the J gene TRBJ2-5; TRBD2 is a possible D gene (5 bases). V lost 2 bases, J lost 0 bases, and 11 bases lay in between. Germline CDR1 SGDLS, CDR2 YYNGEE. The CDR3 has 15 amino acids. CDR3: CASSVGGRHQETQYF. As DNA, the CDR3 is TGTGCCAGCAGCGTCGGAGGTCGTCACCAAGAGACCCAGTACTTC. The whole variable domain, remainder taken from reference TRBV9 and TRBJ2-5, is DSGVTQTPKHLITATGQRVTLRCSPRSGDLSVYWYQQSLDQGLQFLIQYYNGEERAKGNILERFSAQQFPDLHSELNLSSLELGDSALYFCASSVGGRHQETQYFGPGTRLLVL.

The rearrangement uses TRBV5-1 and TRBJ1-1; D is unclear. This CDR3 is built from 12 residues. Per germline, CDR1 SGHRS and CDR2 YFSETQ. V was clipped by 4 bases and J by 5 bases, with 9 bases between them. CDR3 DNA sequence: TGCGCCAGCAGCAGAGAGGATACTGAAGCTTTCTTT. Protein product: CASSREDTEAFF.

V usage is TRBV12-3 or TRBV12-4 and J usage is TRBJ2-7; tentatively, D is TRBD2 (5 bases). V lost 4 bases to trimming and J lost 7 bases, with 17 bases between them. CDR3 length: 14 amino acids. In nucleotides, the CDR3 is TGTGCCAGCAGTTCCTTGGGAGAGGCCCGAGAGCAGTACTTC. Protein sequence: CASSSLGEAREQYF.

The sample holds many counts of this clonotype. In DNA, the CDR3 is TGTGCCAGCAGCACCAGACGCACAGATACGCAGTATTTT. This translates into CASSTRRTDTQYF. The rearrangement links TRBV11-2 to TRBJ2-3; D gene ambiguous. This CDR3 is built from 13 residues. V lost 5 bases and J lost 1, with 7 bases in between. Germline V lookup: CDR1 SGHAT, CDR2 FQNNGV.

This clonotype showed up many times. The J gene is TRBJ2-7, the V gene TRBV7-9, with a possible D match to TRBD1 (5 bases). V was pared by 10 bases and J by 0 bases, with 16 bases between. The CDR3 is 14 residues long. Germline V gene data show CDR1 as SEHNR and CDR2 as FQNEAQ (reference sequence). The chain's CDR3 is CATQGGIDSYEQYF. CDR3 coding DNA: TGTGCCACCCAGGGCGGTATAGACTCCTACGAGCAGTACTTC.